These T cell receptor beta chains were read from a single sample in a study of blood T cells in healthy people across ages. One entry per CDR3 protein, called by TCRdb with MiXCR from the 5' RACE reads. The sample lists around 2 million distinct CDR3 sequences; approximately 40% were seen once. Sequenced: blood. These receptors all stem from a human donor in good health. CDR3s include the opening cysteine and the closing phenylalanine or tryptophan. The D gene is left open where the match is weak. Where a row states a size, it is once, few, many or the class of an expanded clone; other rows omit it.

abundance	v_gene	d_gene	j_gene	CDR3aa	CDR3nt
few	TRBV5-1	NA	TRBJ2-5	CASSYSVGREETQYF	TGCGCCAGCAGCTACTCGGTTGGTCGTGAGGAGACCCAGTACTTC
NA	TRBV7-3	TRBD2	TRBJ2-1	CASSPQRGGTYNEQFF	TGTGCCAGCAGCCCCCAGCGGGGGGGCACCTACAATGAGCAGTTCTTC
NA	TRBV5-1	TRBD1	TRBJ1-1	CASSGGQGDTEAFF	TGCGCCAGCAGCGGGGGACAGGGCGACACTGAAGCTTTCTTT
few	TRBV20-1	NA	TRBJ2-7	CSAKRGYEQYF	TGCAGTGCTAAAAGGGGCTACGAGCAGTACTTC
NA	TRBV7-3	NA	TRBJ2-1	CASKQGQGNEQFF	TGTGCCAGCAAGCAGGGCCAAGGAAATGAGCAGTTCTTC
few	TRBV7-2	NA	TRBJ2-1	CASSLHPSNNEQFF	TGTGCCAGCAGCTTACACCCATCAAACAATGAGCAGTTCTTC
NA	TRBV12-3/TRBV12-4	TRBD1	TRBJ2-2	CASSNYRRDRGPGELFF	TGTGCCAGCAGTAATTATAGGAGAGACAGGGGGCCAGGGGAGCTGTTTTTT
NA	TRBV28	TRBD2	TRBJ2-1	CASSLSGGLNNEQFF	TGTGCCAGCAGTTTGAGCGGGGGGTTAAACAATGAGCAGTTCTTC
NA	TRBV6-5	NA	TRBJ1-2	CASSYSGGFNGYTF	TGTGCCAGCAGTTACTCAGGCGGTTTCAATGGCTACACCTTC
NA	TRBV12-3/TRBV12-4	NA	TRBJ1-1	CASSFLGRMDTEAFF	TGTGCCAGCAGTTTTCTCGGACGGATGGACACTGAAGCTTTCTTT
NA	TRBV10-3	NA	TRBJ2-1	CASVSRDADNEQFF	TGTGCCTCAGTATCCAGGGATGCCGACAATGAGCAGTTCTTC
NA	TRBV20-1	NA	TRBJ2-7	CSADPGYEQYF	TGCAGTGCCGACCCCGGCTACGAGCAGTACTTC
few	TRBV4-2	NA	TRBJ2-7	CASSQDRVMGEITYEQYF	TGTGCCAGCAGCCAAGATCGAGTTATGGGCGAGATAACCTACGAGCAGTACTTC
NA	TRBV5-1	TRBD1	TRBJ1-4	CASSWGTGVGTNEKLFF	TGCGCCAGCAGCTGGGGAACAGGGGTTGGAACTAATGAAAAACTGTTTTTT
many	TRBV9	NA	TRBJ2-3	CASSVGGGPDTQYF	TGTGCCAGCAGCGTAGGAGGAGGACCAGATACGCAGTATTTT
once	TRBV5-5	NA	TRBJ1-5	CANLRGTAQLQHF	TGTGCCAACCTGAGAGGGACGGCGCAGCTCCAGCATTTT
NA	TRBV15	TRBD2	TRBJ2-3	CATSRDSPRGVLADTQYF	TGTGCCACCAGCAGAGACTCCCCCCGGGGGGTTTTAGCAGATACGCAGTATTTT
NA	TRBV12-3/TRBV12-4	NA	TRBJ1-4	CASSLRSQGEKLFF	TGTGCCAGCAGTTTAAGGTCCCAGGGAGAAAAACTGTTTTTT
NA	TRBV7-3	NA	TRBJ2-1	CASSSPGGHGNEQFF	TGTGCCAGCAGCTCCCCCGGCGGTCATGGAAATGAGCAGTTCTTC
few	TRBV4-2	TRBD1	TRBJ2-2	CASSQEYRGPDTGELFF	TGTGCCAGCAGCCAAGAATACAGGGGGCCGGACACCGGGGAGCTGTTTTTT
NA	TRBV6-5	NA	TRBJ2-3	CASRKLGTDTQYF	TGTGCCAGCAGAAAACTGGGAACAGATACGCAGTATTTT
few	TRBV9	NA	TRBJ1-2	CASSTGWDYGYTF	TGTGCCAGCAGTACAGGGTGGGACTATGGCTACACCTTC
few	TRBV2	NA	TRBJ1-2	CASRGQIRSGYTF	TGTGCCAGCAGGGGGCAGATCAGGAGCGGCTACACCTTC
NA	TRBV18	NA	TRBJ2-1	CASSSSGRGSYNEQFF	TGTGCCAGCTCATCTTCAGGAAGGGGCTCCTACAATGAGCAGTTCTTC
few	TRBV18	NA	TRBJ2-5	CASSPNYAETQYF	TGTGCCAGCTCACCAAACTATGCGGAGACCCAGTACTTC
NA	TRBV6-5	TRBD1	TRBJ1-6	CASRIETGNSPLHF	TGTGCCAGCAGGATAGAGACAGGGAATTCACCCCTCCACTTT
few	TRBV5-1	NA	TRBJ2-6	CASSRPGGAGGANVLTF	TGCGCCAGCAGTAGACCCGGGGGAGCCGGTGGGGCCAACGTCCTGACTTTC
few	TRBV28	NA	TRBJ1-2	CASSLFADDYTF	TGTGCCAGCAGTTTATTTGCGGATGACTACACCTTC
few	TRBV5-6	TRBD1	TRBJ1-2	CASSLAGTGGHGYTF	TGTGCCAGCAGCTTGGCTGGCACAGGGGGCCATGGCTACACCTTC
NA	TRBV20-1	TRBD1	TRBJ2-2	CSGDRDTGELFF	TGCAGTGGGGACAGGGACACCGGGGAGCTGTTTTTT
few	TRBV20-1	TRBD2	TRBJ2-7	CSATLHGRGINAYEQYF	TGCAGTGCCACCCTTCATGGGCGGGGGATCAATGCCTACGAGCAGTACTTC
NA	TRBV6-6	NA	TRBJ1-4	CASTRGGGTNEKLFF	TGTGCCAGCACCAGGGGAGGGGGAACTAATGAAAAACTGTTTTTT